The 18 T cell receptor beta chains below come from one sample, sequenced in a study of radiotherapy plus CTLA-4 blockade in lung cancer. Repertoires were generated with immunoSEQ multiplex PCR, while TCRdb's copy carries only in-frame clones and drops some. The data contain 70,000 to 95,000 clones, around 86% of them singletons. This material consisted of peripheral blood, taken from a patient treated with radiotherapy plus ipilimumab. The receptors were gathered from a human donor with non-small cell lung cancer that progressed on radiotherapy plus ipilimumab.

V gene TRBV7-9 combines with J gene TRBJ1-2; TRBD1 matches at 8 bases. Germline CDR1 and CDR2: SEHNR and FQNEAQ (reference sequence). This CDR3 has 13 amino acids. After removal of 2 bases from V and 8 bases from J, the junction contained 4 bases not matched to a gene. CDR3: CASSLPPGGGYTF. CDR3 coding DNA: TGTGCCAGCAGCTTACCCCCAGGGGGCGGCTACACCTTC.

The rearrangement uses TRBV30 and TRBJ1-5; maybe TRBD1 (6 bases). The germline V gene encodes CDR1 GTSNPN and CDR2 SVGIG (reference sequence). The length of the CDR3 is 13 residues. Trimming removed 2 bases from V and 7 bases from J, with 12 bases in between. CDR3 in DNA: TGTGCCTGGAGTACAGGGAGGGAGCAGCCCCAGCATTTT. Translated, it gives CAWSTGREQPQHF.

This clone has only one observation. The genes are TRBV11-1 and TRBJ1-1, with 11 nucleotides matching TRBD1. CDR3 length: 17 residues. The J segment lost 0 bases and the V segment lost 7 bases, leaving 10 bases of the junction unmatched. Germline-derived CDR1 and CDR2 are SGHAT and FQDESV (reference sequence). CDR3 amino acids: CASTTGQGVFMNTEAFF. The CDR3 nucleotides are TGTGCCAGCACCACGGGACAGGGGGTTTTCATGAACACTGAAGCTTTCTTT.

The chain couples TRBV6-5 to TRBJ1-1; 10 bases align to TRBD1. V shed 2 bases, J shed 6 bases, and the junction held 3 bases outside the gene matches. There are 14 residues in the CDR3. CDR1 and CDR2 (germline): MNHEY, SVGAGI. Here the CDR3 DNA reads TGTGCCAGCAGTTACGGGACAGGGGTTTCTGAAGCTTTCTTT. It is translated as CASSYGTGVSEAFF.

This clone was counted once. The chain is built from TRBV7-2 and TRBJ1-2; possible D gene TRBD1, 6 bases. Germline assignment: CDR1 SGHTA and CDR2 FQGNSA. With 5 bases removed from V and 3 bases from J, the gap between germline ends came to 16 bases. This CDR3 comprises 15 residues. CDR3 in amino acids: CASSPPGDAYYGYTF. The CDR3 nucleotides read TGTGCCAGCAGCCCGCCAGGGGACGCTTACTATGGCTACACCTTC.

The sample holds one count of this clone. This rearrangement joins TRBV28 to TRBJ1-6; perhaps TRBD1 as D (5 bases). V lost 3 bases, J lost 9 bases, and 15 bases lay in between. This CDR3 spans 15 amino acids. Germline V lookup: CDR1 MDHEN, CDR2 SYDVKM. CDR3 protein: CASSLGDSVTSPLHF. The CDR3 nucleotides read TGTGCCAGCAGTTTGGGAGACAGCGTAACTTCACCCCTCCACTTT.

This clone was observed a single time. The chain has TRBV9 and TRBJ1-2; unclear D gene. In germline, CDR1 is SGDLS, CDR2 YYNGEE. Deletions cut 5 bases from V and 6 bases from J, with 11 bases between. The CDR3 length is 12 residues. DNA of the CDR3: TGTGCCAGCAGGGCCAGAAGCGATGGCTACACCTTC. It yields the protein CASRARSDGYTF.

The rearrangement links TRBV7-2 to TRBJ2-7; 11 bases are a match to TRBD2. The V gene's germline CDR1 is SGHTA and CDR2 FQGNSA. This CDR3 has 17 amino acids. Germline trimming cut 5 bases from V and 7 bases from J; bases unmatched to any gene: 16. CDR3 sequence reads: CASSLPRGGLAVREQYF. In DNA form, the CDR3 reads TGTGCCAGCAGCCTCCCTAGGGGGGGACTAGCGGTACGGGAGCAGTACTTC.

This rearrangement joins TRBV19 to TRBJ1-3; D possibly corresponds to TRBD1 (5 bases). The CDR3 has 16 amino acids. Germline CDR1 is LNHDA and CDR2 is SQIVND (reference sequence). Trimming pared 3 bases from V and 4 bases from J, leaving 16 bases between. CDR3 DNA sequence: TGTGCCAGTAGTATCCCGACGGGACTTTCAGGAAACACCATATATTTT. Translation: CASSIPTGLSGNTIYF. Drawing the rest from reference TRBV19 and TRBJ1-3, the complete variable domain is DGGITQSPKYLFRKEGQNVTLSCEQNLNHDAMYWYRQDPGQGLRLIYYSQIVNDFQKGDIAEGYSVSREKKESFPLTVTSAQKNPTAFYLCASSIPTGLSGNTIYFGEGSWLTVV.

This clone was counted between two and nine times. The gene calls are TRBV13 and TRBJ2-5, with D maybe TRBD2 (6 bases). Trimming shortened V by 0 bases and J by 10 bases, and 6 bases separated the two germline ends. CDR1 is PRHDT and CDR2 is FYEKMQ in the germline V gene (reference sequence). This CDR3 has 11 residues. The CDR3 region has the DNA TGTGCCAGCAGCTTAGGGGGACTCCAGTACTTC. Translated, it gives CASSLGGLQYF.

This clone was recorded a few times. The chain links TRBV2 to TRBJ1-5; a weak D match, TRBD1 (6 bases). The CDR3 spans 16 residues. V dropped 6 bases and J dropped 0 bases, with 15 bases sitting between them. Germline V gives CDR1 SNHLY, CDR2 FYNNEI. CDR3: CASRAPQGYSNQPQHF. DNA for the CDR3: TGTGCCAGCAGGGCCCCGCAGGGGTATAGCAATCAGCCCCAGCATTTT.

V is TRBV7-2 and J is TRBJ1-2; D is unresolved. V was pared by 5 bases and J by 8 bases, with 15 bases between. The CDR3 extends over 13 amino acids. Germline V lookup: CDR1 SGHTA, CDR2 FQGNSA. CDR3 amino acids: CASSPSASGGYTF. The CDR3 DNA reads TGTGCCAGCAGCCCCAGTGCGTCGGGAGGCTACACCTTC.

V usage is TRBV7-8 and J usage is TRBJ2-7; D possibly corresponds to TRBD1 (6 bases). The CDR3 sequence is 15 residues long. The germline gives CDR1 SGHVS, CDR2 FQNEAQ. The germline V and J ends were trimmed by 1 base and 2 bases, with 12 bases remaining between them. The DNA of the CDR3 is TGTGCCAGCAGCTTAGAGGGGGAAGGGACCTACGAGCAGTACTTC. Its translation is CASSLEGEGTYEQYF.

This clone was counted between two and nine times. The chain links TRBV19 to TRBJ2-1; 9 positions agree with TRBD2. After removal of 6 bases from V and 5 bases from J, the junction contained 5 bases not matched to a gene. Germline V gives CDR1 LNHDA, CDR2 SQIVND (reference sequence). The CDR3 runs 14 residues. CDR3 sequence: CASRPTSGDNEQFF. As DNA, the CDR3 is TGTGCCAGTAGACCGACTAGCGGAGACAATGAGCAGTTCTTC.

This rearrangement joins TRBV21-1 to TRBJ1-5. TRBV21-1 is a documented pseudogene. This CDR3 spans 14 amino acids. The CDR3 spells CASSKAQRGQPQHF. The CDR3 DNA reads as TGTGCCAGCAGCAAAGCGCAGAGGGGTCAGCCCCAGCATTTT.

The chain recombines TRBV7-2 with TRBJ2-3, with 7 bases lining up with TRBD2. The CDR3 contains 16 residues. With V trimmed by 5 bases and J by 2 bases, 10 bases remained unmatched. Germline-derived CDR1 and CDR2 are SGHTA and FQGNSA. The CDR3 sequence: CASSRRGSGPTDTQYF. The CDR3 region has the DNA TGTGCCAGCAGCCGACGGGGTAGCGGGCCCACAGATACGCAGTATTTT.

The chain has TRBV6-1 and TRBJ1-1; D remains unclear. The CDR3 is 17 residues long. The germline CDR1 and CDR2 sequences are MNHNS and SASEGT. V was cut by 4 bases and J by 5 bases, with 23 bases left in between. CDR3 sequence: CASSGVRALRAGTEAFF. CDR3 sequence (DNA): TGTGCCAGCAGTGGAGTACGGGCCCTCCGGGCGGGAACTGAAGCTTTCTTT.

This sequence joins TRBV7-2 and TRBJ1-3; D is possibly TRBD1 (6 bases). Germline V gene sequence: CDR1 SGHTA, CDR2 FQGNSA. The CDR3 loop spans 16 amino acids. Trimming removed 1 base at V and 0 bases at J, with 10 bases between. The CDR3 reads CASSLVGGSSGNTIYF. As DNA, the CDR3 is TGTGCCAGCAGCTTAGTAGGGGGGTCCTCTGGAAACACCATATATTTT.